The T cell receptor (beta chain) under discussion was sequenced for a study of blood T cell repertoires in COVID-19 (dated by TCRdb to 2018 to 2021). Regarding the complete study: Samples covering the acute and convalescent phases of COVID-19 were provided by collaborators in the United States, Italy and Spain. The prospective study material was composed of cDNA or gDNA derived from T cells, B-cell-depleted T cells, or PBMCs. Subjects who had been exposed to COVID-19, were actively infected with it, or had recovered from it provided the deeply sampled blood TCRbeta repertoires that made up the dataset. The repertoires were released in a freely available public database intended as a resource for research on the immune response to SARS-CoV-2. Samples came from the ongoing ImmuneRACE study (first 160 participants) plus 1,254 subjects from 6 global collaborators. The sample metadata nearly always contained a de-identified subject ID, COVID-19 status, age in years and sex. HLA class I and class II types, where available, came from metadata supplied by the sample provider rather than from assay-based typing.

With regard to this clone: Which antigen it targets is not known. No much larger clone exists at a distance of one base, and base qualities are not known.

Overall results and qualifications from the work: The amount of clinical and demographic metadata varied by source and participant and was provided uncurated.

Including the terminal cysteine and phenylalanine, the CDR3 comprises 14 residues. Left in the record is the CDR3 DNA by itself, 42 bases read in frame from the first base. From a lookup of the germline V gene, CDR1 and CDR2 are SGHVS and FNYEAQ. V is pared back by 5 bases and J by 5 bases, with 14 bases lying between the germline termini. The immunoSEQ Assay, a bias-controlled multiplex PCR, was used to amplify TCRbeta CDR3 regions from genomic DNA. In the authors' own workflow: The number of nucleated cells in each sample was estimated from the amplification of reference gene primers within the assay. Sequence reads were collapsed and filtered to measure the absolute abundance of every unique TCRbeta CDR3 rearrangement. For each sample, productive Simpson clonality was calculated by taking the square root of Simpson's diversity index across productive rearrangements. TCRdb took over this immuneACCESS table, retaining in-frame rearrangements with V and J assigned. Such tables are incomplete; in checked studies, under half of the missing clones stem from an unresolved V gene, and the remainder is unexplained. Clone size and V and J calls were adopted from that table, with D and trimming inferred from the DNA. Here the sample has under 200,000 clones; around 83% occur a single time. About 4.9% of the sample is in the top ten clones.

Collaborating institutions collected whole blood in K2EDTA tubes following their own protocols. For TCRbeta analysis, collaborators shipped samples in one of three forms: frozen whole blood, isolated PBMCs, or DNA extracted from either of those sample types. The clonotype was recovered from a woman at least 80 years old with acute or convalescent COVID-19. The sample taken for sequencing was peripheral blood. Here the chain combines TRBV7-6 and TRBJ2-3, with no confident D gene call. Here the CDR3 is given as CASSLTPARDTQYF. The nucleotides read TGTGCCAGCAGCCTAACACCCGCTAGAGATACGCAGTATTTT.